This T cell receptor beta chain was found in a study of blood T cell repertoires in COVID-19. Study-level background: COVID-19 samples from acute and convalescent phases originated in the United States, Italy and Spain.

Living in about two dozen US areas, the participants were between about 18 and 95 years of age. The study assigned cohorts using participant-reported clinical history. This CDR3 has 15 residues. Germline V gene sequence: CDR1 SGHRS, CDR2 YFSETQ. Trimming pared 0 bases from V and 6 bases from J, leaving 12 bases between. Generated by immunoSEQ multiplex PCR, the TCRdb table keeps only in-frame clones and is missing some. The sample records 150,000 or so clones, over 75% being singletons. The receptor was derived from a human donor with acute COVID-19. The donor label of this sample is uncertain. Sequenced material: PBMCs or T cells enriched from blood (not recorded which). This chain joins TRBV5-1 and TRBJ1-4, with a possible D match to TRBD1 (6 bases). CDR3 sequence: CASSLDTGSYEKLFF. CDR3 DNA sequence: TGCGCCAGCAGCTTGGATACAGGGTCGTATGAAAAACTGTTTTTT.